This T cell receptor beta chain was sequenced for a study of cytomegalovirus exposure and HLA in healthy donors. Regarding the study as a whole: The likely origin of a cluster of highly shared sequence variants was a sequencing artifact.

60 Vbeta and 13 Jbeta primers were used in PCR. Clones were sequenced by immunoSEQ multiplex PCR, and TCRdb holds only the in-frame ones, with some missing. The sample table includes under 65,000 clones. The CDR3 extends over 14 amino acids. CDR1 is SGHRS, CDR2 YFSETQ, per germline. V gave up 0 bases and J gave up 2 bases, with 8 bases separating them. Of note for this clone: What it binds is unknown.

This receptor was identified in a woman aged 40 to 55 in good health and CMV-seronegative. The chain carries TRBV5-1 and TRBJ2-5; D ambiguous. Sequenced sample: PBMCs. Here the CDR3 DNA reads TGCGCCAGCAGCTTGGATGCTCGGCAAGAGACCCAGTACTTC. Protein: CASSLDARQETQYF.